Listed here is a single T cell receptor (beta chain). Its antigen is currently unknown. Trimming cost V 7 bases and J 5 bases; bases outside gene matches: 8. Looked up from germline, CDR1 is MNHEY and CDR2 is SVGEGT. This CDR3 has 14 amino acids. This entry belongs to a study of T cells after yellow fever vaccination. Study summary: With SMART-Seq v4 Ultra Low Input, the fractions containing low cell numbers were prepared.

A 5'RACE template-switching step, the method used to make TCR cDNA, added a universal primer site and UMIs. TCRdb processed the 5' RACE reads anew with MiXCR; each CDR3 protein has one entry. The sample records roughly 330,000 distinct CDR3 sequences, 6.8% being singletons. Whole-study results and caveats: Once the booster was given, most primary-vaccination clones reappeared, at about 97% for CD4 and around 90% for CD8.

The TCR comes from a man aged 18 to 30 who received the YFV17D yellow fever vaccine. The sequencing used PBMCs, collected around 45 days after the first yellow fever vaccination. The V call is TRBV6-2 or TRBV6-3, the J call TRBJ2-1, with 7 nucleotides matching TRBD1. Here the CDR3 reads CASIKDRINNEQFF. Here the CDR3 DNA reads TGTGCCAGCATAAAGGACAGGATAAACAATGAGCAGTTCTTC.